This entry features one TCR beta chain sequence. The antigen this receptor binds is unknown. One base away there is no much larger clone; base qualities are not given. Whole blood was collected in K2EDTA tubes by collaborating institutions according to the institutions' own protocols. For TCRbeta analysis, collaborator samples were shipped as frozen whole blood, as isolated PBMCs, or as DNA extracted from either sample type. This specimen belongs to a study of blood T cell repertoires in COVID-19 (dated by TCRdb to 2019 to 2021). A note on the overall study: Samples from collaborators originated in the United States, Italy and Spain and spanned both the acute and convalescent phases of COVID-19. The sample metadata nearly always contained a de-identified subject ID, COVID-19 status, age in years and sex. The samples were drawn from the first 160 participants of the ongoing ImmuneRACE study and from 1,200 or so subjects provided by 6 global collaborators. The material from the prospective study consisted of cDNA or gDNA derived from T cells, B-cell-depleted T cells, or PBMCs. Subjects who had been exposed to COVID-19, were actively infected with it, or had recovered from it provided the deeply sampled blood TCRbeta repertoires that made up the dataset. The repertoires were released in a freely available public database meant as a resource for research on the immune response to SARS-CoV-2. Where available, HLA class I and class II types were obtained from metadata supplied by the sample provider rather than from assay-based typing.

TCRbeta CDR3 regions were amplified from genomic DNA using the immunoSEQ Assay, a bias-controlled multiplex PCR. As for the authors' bioinformatics: The number of nucleated cells in each sample was estimated by amplification of reference gene primers within the assay. To quantify the absolute abundance of each unique TCRbeta CDR3 rearrangement, sequence reads were collapsed and filtered. For each sample, productive Simpson clonality was calculated as the square root of Simpson's diversity index over productive rearrangements. Not all clones reach the TCRdb copy of this immuneACCESS table, which keeps in-frame sequences only. Checked studies attribute under half of the gap to unresolved V genes and leave the rest unexplained. The DNA gave D and trimming, while V, J and clone size come from that table. This sample lists about 34,000 clones; 75% to 90% were detected once. Approximately 14% of the sample is taken by the ten largest.

Study-wide findings and limitations: The quantity of clinical and demographic metadata differed by source and by participant and was supplied without curation.

The clonotype was recovered from a human donor with acute or convalescent COVID-19. The donor label of this sample is uncertain. The specimen was peripheral blood.

The sequenced DNA: TGTGCCAGCAGCTCTCACCCTACTAGCGGGAGGGCGGCCGAGCAGTACTTC. Translation gives CASSSHPTSGRAAEQYF. In this chain, TRBV7-6 is recombined with TRBJ2-7, with 13 bases aligning to TRBD2. The CDR3 goes from the cysteine to the phenylalanine over 17 residues. Only the CDR3 DNA is retained, 51 bases long and in frame from the first base. The germline V gene specifies SGHVS as CDR1 and FNYEAQ as CDR2. Trimming takes 4 bases off V and 6 bases off J; junction bases not matched to a gene: 12.